What follows is one T cell receptor beta chain and its context. Original analysis: Reference gene primer amplification in the assay estimated nucleated cell counts. Sequencing used immunoSEQ multiplex PCR; TCRdb keeps in-frame clones, though not all of them. The V and J calls and clone size are taken from that table; D and trimming were inferred from the DNA. The profile shows 65,000 to 95,000 clones, around nine tenths of them singletons. Germline-derived CDR1 and CDR2 are MNHEY and SVGEGT. Trimming cost V 2 bases and J 3 bases; bases outside gene matches: 4. CDR3 size: 16 residues. The sample comes from a study of blood T cell repertoires in COVID-19. Study-level information: The United States, Italy and Spain were the sources of the acute and convalescent COVID-19 samples. In each case, the material was cDNA or gDNA derived from T cells, B-cell-depleted T cells, or PBMCs.

Sequences were obtained from peripheral blood. The TCR comes from a man in his sixties or seventies with active or convalescent COVID-19. The chain links TRBV6-2 or TRBV6-3 to TRBJ2-1; the match to TRBD1 covers 10 bases. For the CDR3, the DNA is TGTGCCAGCAGTTACGGGGACAGGGGTTTCTACAATGAGCAGTTCTTC. It translates to CASSYGDRGFYNEQFF.